This TCR beta chain appears in the sequencing data of a study of blood T cell repertoires in COVID-19. Study summary: Nucleic acid was either cDNA or gDNA, and it came from T cells, B-cell-depleted T cells, or PBMCs.

In the source study's methods: Reference gene primer amplification yielded estimated nucleated cell counts. Profiling relied on immunoSEQ multiplex PCR, and the TCRdb table lists in-frame clones only, not all of them. Clone size and the V and J calls come from that table; the DNA yielded D and trimming. The sample contains about 170,000 clones, approximately 83% of which appear only once. Worth noting for this clone: Other DNA sequences in the sample encode the same CDR3.

The receptor's source is a woman aged 80 or over with acute or convalescent COVID-19. Sequencing was carried out using peripheral blood.

The CDR3 loop is CSVGQGNTEAFF. In DNA form, the CDR3 reads TGCAGCGTGGGACAGGGGAACACTGAAGCTTTCTTT. This rearrangement joins TRBV29-1 to TRBJ1-1; 9 nucleotides agree with TRBD1. The CDR3 totals 12 residues. Germline V gene data show CDR1 as SQVTM and CDR2 as ANQGSEA. The junction had 0 bases not matched to a gene; V was cut back by 6 bases and J by 1 base. The variable domain in full, completed from reference TRBV29-1 and TRBJ1-1, reads SAVISQKPSRDICQRGTSLTIQCQVDSQVTMMFWYRQQPGQSLTLIATANQGSEATYESGFVIDKFPISRPNLTFSTLTVSNMSPEDSSIYLCSVGQGNTEAFFGQGTRLTVV.